A single sample is the source of the 26 T cell receptor beta chains below, sequenced in a study of blood T cells in healthy people across ages. The use of a sample-barcoded 5' primer and a J-beta primer mix characterized a second PCR of about 6 to 11 cycles. Via MiXCR, TCRdb re-called the 5' RACE reads, giving one row per CDR3 protein. The top ten clones hold 22% of a sample with approximately 770,000 distinct CDR3 sequences, 55% to 70% of them seen once. Material: blood. These receptors were collected from a man aged 25 to 40 in good health.

This chain joins TRBV5-1 and TRBJ1-4; no firm D call. The germline V gene encodes CDR1 SGHRS and CDR2 YFSETQ. V was cut by 0 bases and J by 7 bases, with 7 bases left in between. The CDR3 is 13 residues long. The CDR3 DNA sequence: TGCGCCAGCAGCTTGGCCGTCGCTGAAAAACTGTTTTTT. The encoded protein is CASSLAVAEKLFF.

The chain links TRBV11-1 to TRBJ2-1, with 7 bases that match TRBD1. The ends lost 5 bases at V and 13 bases at J; junction bases unmatched: 11. Germline loops: CDR1 SGHAT, CDR2 FQDESV (reference sequence). The CDR3 has 13 amino acids. The CDR3 DNA reads TGTGCCAGCAGCCCCTCGACAGGGTCCCTCCAGTTCTTC. Its protein is CASSPSTGSLQFF. The variable domain in full, completed from reference TRBV11-1 and TRBJ2-1, reads EAEVAQSPRYKITEKSQAVAFWCDPISGHATLYWYRQILGQGPELLVQFQDESVVDDSQLPKDRFSAERLKGVDSTLKIQPAELGDSAMYLCASSPSTGSLQFFGPGTRLTVL.

This clonotype was counted between two and nine times. The chain combines TRBV25-1 with TRBJ2-7; a weak D match, TRBD2 (6 bases). V was shortened by 8 bases and J by 4 bases, with 9 bases between the two germline ends. In germline, CDR1 is MGHDK, CDR2 SYGVNS. The CDR3 sequence is 11 residues long. The CDR3 DNA follows: TGTGCCAGCGGGGGACTTTACGAGCAGTACTTC. Translating gives CASGGLYEQYF.

Note on this clonotype: Just one base apart from a much larger clone, this may be a read error. The V and J genes are TRBV27 and TRBJ2-1; 11 bases are shared with TRBD2. J lost 6 bases, V lost 5 bases, and 3 bases had no gene match. This CDR3 has 14 residues. Per germline, CDR1 MNHEY and CDR2 SMNVEV (reference sequence). The CDR3 DNA sequence: TGTGCCAGCAGTGTAGCGGGGGGGCCCAATGAGCAGTTCTTC. Protein: CASSVAGGPNEQFF.

There are a few counts of this clonotype. The rearrangement links TRBV7-2 to TRBJ2-7; 8 positions agree with TRBD1. Germline values: CDR1 SGHTA, CDR2 FQGNSA. J was trimmed by 2 bases and V by 0 bases; bases with no gene match: 3. The CDR3 has 15 amino acids. In nucleotides, the CDR3 is TGTGCCAGCAGCTTAGCAACGGACAGGGCCTACGAGCAGTACTTC. It codes for CASSLATDRAYEQYF.

This clonotype appeared a few times. The V and J genes are TRBV6-5 and TRBJ2-7; 8 bases line up with TRBD1. This CDR3 is built from 14 residues. Germline CDR1 and CDR2: MNHEY and SVGAGI. The ends lost 5 bases at V and 2 bases at J; junction bases unmatched: 5. For the CDR3, the DNA is TGTGCCAGCAGTCCGACAGGGGAGGCCTACGAGCAGTACTTC. Its protein product is CASSPTGEAYEQYF.

This sequence joins TRBV10-3 and TRBJ2-3; 8 bases align to TRBD2. This CDR3 spans 14 amino acids. V was pared by 8 bases and J by 1 base, with 5 bases of the junction left unmatched. Germline V gene sequence: CDR1 ENHRY, CDR2 SYGVKD. This chain's CDR3 is CAIRVGGGTDTQYF. CDR3 sequence (DNA): TGTGCCATCCGCGTCGGGGGGGGCACAGATACGCAGTATTTT.

This clonotype was counted between two and nine times. The chain is built from TRBV18 and TRBJ2-5; maybe TRBD1 (5 bases). Germline V gene data show CDR1 as KGHSH and CDR2 as LQKENI. The V end was cut by 0 bases, the J end by 5 bases, with 10 bases between. The CDR3 covers 14 residues. CDR3 sequence: CASSPPARVETQYF. DNA of the CDR3: TGTGCCAGCTCACCACCGGCCAGGGTCGAGACCCAGTACTTC. Using reference TRBV18 and TRBJ2-5 for the parts outside the CDR3, the full variable domain is NAGVMQNPRHLVRRRGQEARLRCSPMKGHSHVYWYRQLPEEGLKFMVYLQKENIIDESGMPKERFSAEFPKEGPSILRIQQVVRGDSAAYFCASSPPARVETQYFGPGTRLLVL.

This clonotype was counted a single time. The chain joins TRBV20-1 to TRBJ2-3, with TRBD2 matching over 8 bases. Trimming took 3 bases from V and 3 from J; bases not matched to a gene: 14. The CDR3 runs to 17 residues. CDR1 is DFQATT and CDR2 is SNEGSKA in the germline V gene (reference sequence). The CDR3, as DNA: TGCAGTGCTAGCTCGGTTAAGTCTAGCGGGTGGACAGATACGCAGTATTTT. This codes for CSASSVKSSGWTDTQYF.

The chain recombines TRBV7-9 with TRBJ2-5, with D perhaps TRBD1 or TRBD2 (5 bases each). CDR1 and CDR2 (germline): SEHNR, FQNEAQ (reference sequence). The V end lost 8 bases, the J end lost 5 bases, and 18 bases lay between the germline ends. This CDR3 spans 14 amino acids. CDR3 protein: CASSLGAGRETQYF. CDR3 sequence (DNA): TGTGCCAGCTCCCTTGGGGCGGGCAGGGAGACCCAGTACTTC.

The chain uses TRBV20-1 and TRBJ2-1, with 11 bases lining up with TRBD2. This CDR3 comprises 13 residues. The germline V gene has CDR1 DFQATT and CDR2 SNEGSKA (reference sequence). Germline trimming cut 7 bases from V and 4 bases from J; bases unmatched to any gene: 3. CDR3 region: CSEIAGGYNEQFF. The CDR3 DNA sequence: TGCAGTGAAATAGCGGGAGGGTACAATGAGCAGTTCTTC.

This clonotype was detected only a few times. V is TRBV7-9 and J is TRBJ1-4; D is undetermined. Trimming took 3 bases from V and 2 from J, leaving 7 bases between them. The germline V gene has CDR1 SEHNR and CDR2 FQNEAQ (reference sequence). The CDR3 is 14 residues long. As DNA, the CDR3 is TGTGCCAGCAGCTTCCAACAGACTAATGAAAAACTGTTTTTT. It yields the protein CASSFQQTNEKLFF. Full variable domain (outside the CDR3, taken from reference TRBV7-9 and TRBJ1-4): DTGVSQNPRHKITKRGQNVTFRCDPISEHNRLYWYRQTLGQGPEFLTYFQNEAQLEKSRLLSDRFSAERPKGSFSTLEIQRTEQGDSAMYLCASSFQQTNEKLFFGSGTQLSVL.

The chain employs TRBV6-5 and TRBJ2-4; D gene unclear. The closer fit of TRBJ2-7 to the DNA end suggests the J call may be wrong. In germline, CDR1 is MNHEY, CDR2 SVGAGI. The CDR3 runs to 13 residues. The CDR3 loop is CASSVAGPYEQYF. CDR3 DNA: TGTGCCAGCAGTGTCGCTGGGCCCTACGAGCAGTACTTC.

V and J are TRBV28 and TRBJ2-4, with D possibly matching TRBD2 (5 bases). With the DNA end fitting TRBJ2-5 better, the J assignment may be wrong. Germline V CDR1 and CDR2: MDHEN, SYDVKM. This CDR3 is 13 amino acids long. The CDR3 DNA follows: TGTGCCACCGCCCCGGAGGTCTTAGAGACCCAGTACTTC. It yields the protein CATAPEVLETQYF.

This chain joins TRBV20-1 and TRBJ1-2; D is unresolved. Germline CDR1 reads DFQATT; CDR2 reads SNEGSKA (reference sequence). With 6 bases removed from V and 0 bases from J, the gap between germline ends came to 8 bases. The CDR3 totals 12 residues. The CDR3 region is CSAIQTNYGYTF. The CDR3 DNA reads as TGCAGTGCAATACAAACTAACTATGGCTACACCTTC.

This sequence joins TRBV20-1 and TRBJ2-3; 11 nucleotides align to TRBD2. Germline V gene lookup returns CDR1 DFQATT and CDR2 SNEGSKA (reference sequence). V shed 6 bases and J 11 bases; nucleotides not matched to a gene: 4. The CDR3 is 11 residues long. The CDR3 here is CSAPSGRLQYF. In nucleotides, the CDR3 is TGCAGTGCCCCTAGCGGGAGGTTGCAGTATTTT.

V usage is TRBV6-1 and J usage is TRBJ1-2; D unclear. The V and J ends lost 1 base and 4 bases respectively, with 10 bases between them. CDR1 and CDR2 from the germline V gene are MNHNS and SASEGT. The CDR3 is 14 amino acids. The CDR3 DNA is TGTGCCAGCAGTGAAGAGGGCAGGAGCTATGGCTACACCTTC. Amino acid sequence: CASSEEGRSYGYTF.

This chain connects TRBV12-3 or TRBV12-4 to TRBJ1-1; D gene unclear. Trimming took 5 bases from V and 4 from J, leaving 8 bases between them. The CDR3 is 12 amino acids. CDR3 in amino acids: CASSIVLTEAFF. In DNA, the CDR3 is TGTGCCAGCAGTATAGTACTCACTGAAGCTTTCTTT.

The CDR3 is CSVAGVSARSSYEQYF. The CDR3 region has the DNA TGCAGTGTAGCGGGGGTATCCGCTAGGAGCTCCTACGAGCAGTACTTC. J is TRBJ2-7 and V is TRBV20-1, with 9 nucleotides matching TRBD2. The CDR3 is 16 residues long. V was clipped by 7 bases and J by 0 bases; unmatched bases: 13. Germline V gene lookup returns CDR1 DFQATT and CDR2 SNEGSKA (reference sequence).

This rearrangement joins TRBV29-1 to TRBJ1-1; D is undetermined. Trimming left V 7 bases short and J 0 bases short, with 15 bases between. Germline CDR1 SQVTM, CDR2 ANQGSEA. The CDR3 is 14 amino acids. Here the CDR3 DNA reads TGCAGCGCCAGAAATGGGTTTCTGAACACTGAAGCTTTCTTT. This sequence encodes CSARNGFLNTEAFF.

The rearrangement uses TRBV4-3 and TRBJ2-1, with D hard to call. This CDR3 comprises 14 residues. The V end lost 5 bases, the J end lost 6 bases, and 14 bases lay between the germline ends. Germline loops: CDR1 LGHNA, CDR2 YSLEER. The CDR3: CASSASTVLNEQFF. The CDR3 coding sequence is TGCGCCAGCAGCGCATCCACTGTACTCAATGAGCAGTTCTTC.

This chain links TRBV6-2 or TRBV6-3 with TRBJ2-7; D might be TRBD1 (5 bases). V lost 0 bases to trimming and J lost 5 bases, with 5 bases between them. The CDR3 extends over 12 amino acids. The germline V gene encodes CDR1 MNHEY and CDR2 SVGEGT. CDR3 DNA sequence: TGTGCCAGCAGTTACTCAGGGGACGAGCAGTACTTC. It is translated as CASSYSGDEQYF.

The sample holds a few counts of this clonotype. This chain links TRBV6-6 with TRBJ2-4; the match to TRBD2 covers 7 bases. The J call is in doubt because the DNA end fits TRBJ2-5 better. The CDR3 is 13 residues long. Germline V gene sequence: CDR1 MNHNY, CDR2 SVGAGI (reference sequence). The CDR3 coding sequence is TGTGCCAGCAGTTCTAGCGGAGGGGAGACCCAGTACTTC. It is translated as CASSSSGGETQYF.

This CDR3 reads CASSQLAGYTDTQYF. CDR3 in DNA: TGTGCCAGCAGCCAGTTAGCGGGGTACACAGATACGCAGTATTTT. The chain employs TRBV3-1 and TRBJ2-3; TRBD2 matches 8 bases. Germline V CDR1 and CDR2: LGHDT, YNNKEL (reference sequence). After removal of 3 bases from V and 2 bases from J, the junction contained 4 bases not matched to a gene. The CDR3 runs to 15 residues.

The V gene is TRBV6-2 or TRBV6-3, the J gene TRBJ2-4, with 9 bases aligning to TRBD2. Germline V gene data show CDR1 as MNHEY and CDR2 as SVGEGT. V lost 11 bases and J lost 13; bases outside the gene matches: 21. The CDR3 sequence is 15 residues long. The DNA for the CDR3 is TGTGCCGCCGACCTAGCGGGAAAGCGTCGGGGAGAGCAGTACTTC. Protein sequence: CAADLAGKRRGEQYF.

This clonotype was recorded once. This chain joins TRBV19 and TRBJ2-7, with TRBD1 as a possible D gene (6 bases). Per germline, CDR1 LNHDA and CDR2 SQIVND (reference sequence). V was cut by 3 bases and J by 2 bases, with 11 bases left in between. This CDR3 region has 14 residues. The CDR3 here is CASSIGDTAYEQYF. Here the CDR3 DNA reads TGTGCCAGTAGTATTGGGGACACCGCCTACGAGCAGTACTTC. Looking up the rest from reference TRBV19 and TRBJ2-7 gives the full variable domain: DGGITQSPKYLFRKEGQNVTLSCEQNLNHDAMYWYRQDPGQGLRLIYYSQIVNDFQKGDIAEGYSVSREKKESFPLTVTSAQKNPTAFYLCASSIGDTAYEQYFGPGTRLTVT.